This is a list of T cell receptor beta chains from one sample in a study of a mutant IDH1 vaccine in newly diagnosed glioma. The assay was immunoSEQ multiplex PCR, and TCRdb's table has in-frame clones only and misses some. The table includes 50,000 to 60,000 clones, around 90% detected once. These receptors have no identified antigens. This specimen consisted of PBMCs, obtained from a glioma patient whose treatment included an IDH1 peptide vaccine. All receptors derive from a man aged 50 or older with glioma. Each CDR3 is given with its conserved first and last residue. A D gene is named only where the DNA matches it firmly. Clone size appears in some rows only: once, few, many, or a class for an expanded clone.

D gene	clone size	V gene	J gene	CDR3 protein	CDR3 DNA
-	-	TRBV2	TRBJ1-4	CASSEAGATNEKLFF	TGTGCCAGCAGTGAAGCCGGCGCAACTAATGAAAAACTGTTTTTT
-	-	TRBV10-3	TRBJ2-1	CAISEHLNNEQFF	TGTGCCATCAGTGAGCACCTTAACAATGAGCAGTTCTTC
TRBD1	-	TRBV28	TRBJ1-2	CAIGTGPYGYTF	TGTGCCATCGGGACAGGGCCCTATGGCTACACCTTC
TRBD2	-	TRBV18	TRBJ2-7	CASSPRTSGAYEQYF	TGTGCCAGCTCACCACGGACTAGCGGAGCCTACGAGCAGTACTTC
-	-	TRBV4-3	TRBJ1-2	CASSQATLGYTF	TGCGCCAGCAGCCAGGCCACGCTCGGCTACACCTTC
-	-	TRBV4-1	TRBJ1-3	CASSSRTGSGNTIYF	TGCGCCAGCAGCTCCCGGACCGGCTCTGGAAACACCATATATTTT
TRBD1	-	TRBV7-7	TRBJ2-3	CASSQTGGDPDTQYF	TGTGCTAGCAGTCAGACAGGGGGCGACCCAGATACGCAGTATTTT
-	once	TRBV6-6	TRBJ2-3	CASSFSRTVTDTQYF	TGTGCCAGCAGTTTTTCCAGGACTGTGACAGATACGCAGTATTTT
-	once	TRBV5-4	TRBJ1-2	CASSLRGVNYGYTF	TGTGCCAGCAGCTTGAGGGGAGTCAACTATGGCTACACCTTC
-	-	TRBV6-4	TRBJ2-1	CASSDSSDSNNEQFF	TGTGCCAGCAGTGACTCATCGGACAGTAACAATGAGCAGTTCTTC
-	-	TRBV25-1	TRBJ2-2	CASSGYGRGSTTGELFF	TGTGCCAGCAGCGGATATGGGCGGGGATCGACCACCGGGGAGCTGTTTTTT
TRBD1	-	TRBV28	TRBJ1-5	CASSLYGQGATQPQHF	TGTGCCAGCAGTTTATATGGGCAGGGGGCGACTCAGCCCCAGCATTTT
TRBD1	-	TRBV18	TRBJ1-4	CASSQQGGATNEKLFF	TGTGCCAGCTCTCAACAGGGGGGAGCAACTAATGAAAAACTGTTTTTT
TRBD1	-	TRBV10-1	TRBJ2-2	CASSENRGRTGELFF	TGCGCCAGCAGTGAGAACAGGGGGCGGACCGGGGAGCTGTTTTTT
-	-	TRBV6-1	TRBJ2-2	CASSEAVVGATYGTGELFF	TGTGCCAGCAGTGAAGCGGTCGTGGGAGCGACTTATGGCACCGGGGAGCTGTTTTTT
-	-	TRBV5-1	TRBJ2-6	CASSLEGSGANVLTF	TGCGCCAGCAGCTTGGAAGGGTCTGGGGCCAACGTCCTGACTTTC
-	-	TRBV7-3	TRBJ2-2	CASSETGRSNTGELFF	TGTGCCAGCAGCGAAACAGGGCGTTCGAACACCGGGGAGCTGTTTTTT
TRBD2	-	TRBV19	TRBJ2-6	CASKTSGRNGANVLTF	TGTGCCAGTAAGACTAGCGGGAGGAATGGGGCCAACGTCCTGACTTTC
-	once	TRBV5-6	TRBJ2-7	CASSLPSDEQYF	TGTGCCAGCAGCTTACCCAGCGACGAGCAGTACTTC
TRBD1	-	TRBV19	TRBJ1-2	CATRTGTYYGYTF	TGTGCCACCCGGACAGGGACGTACTATGGCTACACCTTC
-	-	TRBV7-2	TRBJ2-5	CASSPWGETQYF	TGTGCCAGCAGCCCTTGGGGGGAGACCCAGTACTTC
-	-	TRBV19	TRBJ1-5	CASSIEDRGQPQHF	TGTGCCAGTAGTATAGAGGACCGAGGACAGCCCCAGCATTTT
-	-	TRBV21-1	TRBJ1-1	CASSGDRGIKGTEAFF	TGTGCCAGCAGCGGGGACAGGGGTATTAAGGGCACTGAAGCTTTCTTT
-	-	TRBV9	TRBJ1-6	CASSGQSGANSPLHF	TGTGCCAGCAGCGGACAGTCCGGGGCTAATTCACCCCTCCACTTT
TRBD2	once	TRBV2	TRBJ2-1	CASSDGGSRTEQFF	TGTGCCAGCAGTGACGGGGGGTCGCGGACTGAGCAGTTCTTC
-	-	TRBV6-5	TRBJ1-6	CASTHGVGVSSPLHF	TGTGCCAGCACCCACGGAGTGGGGGTGAGTTCACCCCTCCACTTT
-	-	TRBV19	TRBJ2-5	CASRLGSGETQYF	TGTGCCAGTAGGTTGGGGAGTGGGGAGACCCAGTACTTC
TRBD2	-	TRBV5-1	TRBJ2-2	CASSLRLAGGSNTGELFF	TGCGCCAGCAGCTTGAGACTAGCGGGGGGATCGAACACCGGGGAGCTGTTTTTT
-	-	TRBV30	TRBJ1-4	CAWRLGPNEKLFF	TGTGCCTGGAGGCTGGGACCAAATGAAAAACTGTTTTTT
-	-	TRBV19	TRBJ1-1	CASIRRGGLPEAFF	TGTGCCAGTATTAGAAGGGGGGGACTGCCTGAAGCTTTCTTT
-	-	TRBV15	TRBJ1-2	CATWEGGATGYTF	TGTGCCACCTGGGAGGGGGGGGCGACGGGCTACACCTTC
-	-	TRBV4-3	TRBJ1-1	CASSQASGTEAFF	TGCGCCAGCAGCCAAGCATCTGGAACTGAAGCTTTCTTT
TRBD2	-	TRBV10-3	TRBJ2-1	CASKGTSANNEQFF	TGTGCCAGTAAAGGGACTAGCGCCAACAATGAGCAGTTCTTC
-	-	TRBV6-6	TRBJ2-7	CASSGRSSHEQYF	TGTGCCAGCAGTGGAAGGAGTAGCCACGAGCAGTACTTC
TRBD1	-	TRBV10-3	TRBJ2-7	CAISESTWYRGSNEQYF	TGTGCCATCAGTGAGTCGACGTGGTACAGGGGGTCGAACGAGCAGTACTTC
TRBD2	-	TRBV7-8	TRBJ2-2	CASIGRGAPTGELFF	TGTGCCAGCATTGGGCGGGGGGCCCCCACCGGGGAGCTGTTTTTT
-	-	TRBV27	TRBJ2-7	CASSSPGGRAYEQYF	TGTGCCAGCAGTTCTCCCGGGGGTAGGGCCTACGAGCAGTACTTC
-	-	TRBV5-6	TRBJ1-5	CASSLAQASNQPQHF	TGTGCCAGCAGCTTGGCACAGGCTAGCAATCAGCCCCAGCATTTT
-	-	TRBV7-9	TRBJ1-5	CASSSGRGPNQPQHF	TGTGCCAGCAGCTCCGGACGGGGGCCCAATCAGCCCCAGCATTTT
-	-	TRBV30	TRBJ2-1	CAWSVGIGGGQFF	TGTGCCTGGAGTGTAGGGATCGGGGGTGGGCAGTTCTTC
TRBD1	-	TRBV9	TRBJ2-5	CASSAGQGGETQYF	TGTGCCAGCAGCGCGGGACAGGGAGGGGAGACCCAGTACTTC
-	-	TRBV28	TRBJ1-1	CASRGNTEAFF	TGTGCCAGCAGGGGAAACACTGAAGCTTTCTTT
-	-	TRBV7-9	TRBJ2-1	CARGENNEQFF	TGTGCCAGGGGCGAGAACAATGAGCAGTTCTTC
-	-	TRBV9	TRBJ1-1	CASSVSYRGTEAFF	TGTGCCAGCAGCGTATCGTATCGGGGGACTGAAGCTTTCTTT
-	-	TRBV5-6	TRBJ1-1	CASSQKRGTEAFF	TGTGCCAGCAGCCAGAAACGGGGCACTGAAGCTTTCTTT
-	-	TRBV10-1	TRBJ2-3	CASSESPAADTQYF	TGCGCCAGCAGTGAGTCGCCCGCGGCAGATACGCAGTATTTT
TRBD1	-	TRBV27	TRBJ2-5	CASSPWGGQGQETQYF	TGTGCCAGCAGCCCTTGGGGGGGACAGGGGCAAGAGACCCAGTACTTC
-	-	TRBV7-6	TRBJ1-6	CASSAGHPEDSPLHF	TGTGCCAGCAGCGCCGGACACCCCGAGGATTCACCCCTCCACTTT
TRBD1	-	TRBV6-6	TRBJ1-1	CASSYWTGLPTEAFF	TGTGCCAGCAGTTACTGGACAGGGTTGCCCACTGAAGCTTTCTTT
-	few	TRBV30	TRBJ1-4	CAGVGFSNEKLFF	TGTGCAGGCGTGGGTTTCAGTAATGAAAAACTGTTTTTT
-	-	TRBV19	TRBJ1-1	CASSTNQRNTEAFF	TGTGCCAGTAGTACAAACCAGAGGAACACTGAAGCTTTCTTT
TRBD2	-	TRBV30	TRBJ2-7	CAWSLLTSGSSYEQYF	TGTGCCTGGAGCCTCCTGACTAGCGGGAGCTCCTACGAGCAGTACTTC
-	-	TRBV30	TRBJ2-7	CAWRAKRGGGAEQYF	TGTGCCTGGAGGGCCAAGAGGGGAGGGGGCGCCGAGCAGTACTTC
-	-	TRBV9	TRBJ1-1	CASSVDPGRDLNTEAFF	TGTGCCAGCAGCGTAGATCCAGGAAGGGATTTGAACACTGAAGCTTTCTTT
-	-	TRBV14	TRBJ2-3	CASSQDRSEDRTQYF	TGTGCCAGCAGCCAAGATAGGTCCGAGGACCGTACGCAGTATTTT